The clone carrying this T cell receptor beta chain was seen only a few times. Its cognate antigen is unknown. The PCR was carried out with 60 Vbeta primers and 13 Jbeta primers. TCRdb keeps only in-frame clones here, not all; method: immunoSEQ multiplex PCR. The table has about 110,000 clones, about two thirds seen once. Unmatched junction bases numbered 9, after V lost 7 bases and J lost 5 bases. CDR3 length: 13 amino acids. Germline CDR1 reads SQVTM; CDR2 reads ANQGSEA. The sample comes from a study of cytomegalovirus exposure and HLA in healthy donors. Notes on the study in general: In an earlier analysis, most TCR beta V segments were productive about 90% or about 30% of the time. No immune exposure information besides CMV serostatus was available. Owing to their indistinguishability, certain V segments, notably TRBV6-2 and TRBV6-3, were excluded. The study designated about 180 TCR beta chains cytomegalovirus-associated.

The V call is TRBV29-1, the J call TRBJ1-2; TRBD1 matches 8 bases. This clonotype was sampled from a young man in good health and CMV-seropositive. Material: PBMCs. The CDR3 DNA is TGCAGCGGGGGGGGGCAGGGGGCGTATGGCTACACCTTC. This sequence encodes CSGGGQGAYGYTF. Using reference TRBV29-1 and TRBJ1-2 for the parts outside the CDR3, the full variable domain is SAVISQKPSRDICQRGTSLTIQCQVDSQVTMMFWYRQQPGQSLTLIATANQGSEATYESGFVIDKFPISRPNLTFSTLTVSNMSPEDSSIYLCSGGGQGAYGYTFGSGTRLTVV.